A selection of T cell receptor beta chains follows, all from one sample in a study of T cell responses to AZD1222 COVID-19 vaccine. This table comes from immunoSEQ multiplex PCR, and its TCRdb copy is limited to in-frame clones, with some not included. The table shows 65,000 to 80,000 clones, with around 90% occurring only once. This specimen was peripheral blood, taken on day 0 of AZD1222 vaccination. The receptors shown here come from an adult in good health. Each CDR3 is given with its conserved first and last residue. The D gene is left open where the match is weak. Size is stated for part of the rows, as once, few or many counts, or as a class when the clone is expanded.

CDR3aa,CDR3nt,v_gene,j_gene,len,abundance,d_gene
CASSQNYEQYF,TGTGCCAGCAGCCAGAATTACGAGCAGTACTTC,TRBV3-1/TRBV3-2,TRBJ2-7,11,.,.
CASSRGGNTEAFF,TGTGCCAGCAGCCGGGGGGGGAACACTGAAGCTTTCTTT,TRBV11-3,TRBJ1-1,13,.,.
CASSSPGQGPIDGYGYTF,TGTGCCAGCAGCTCCCCCGGACAGGGACCGATAGACGGCTATGGCTACACCTTC,TRBV21-1,TRBJ1-2,18,.,.
CAISEVGGEQYF,TGTGCCATCAGTGAGGTGGGAGGGGAGCAGTATTTT,TRBV10-3,TRBJ2-3,12,.,TRBD2
CASSFGPAGTQYF,TGTGCCAGCAGTTTCGGGCCTGCGGGGACCCAGTACTTC,TRBV12-3/TRBV12-4,TRBJ2-5,13,.,.
CASSLLAGGHYEQYF,TGTGCCAGCAGCTTACTAGCGGGAGGGCACTACGAGCAGTACTTC,TRBV7-2,TRBJ2-7,15,once,TRBD2
CASSSAQVRSSGNTIYF,TGTGCCAGCAGCTCGGCACAGGTAAGAAGCTCTGGAAACACCATATATTTT,TRBV5-6,TRBJ1-3,17,.,.
CASSPSSGRTDTQYF,TGCGCCAGCAGCCCCTCTAGCGGGAGAACAGATACGCAGTATTTT,TRBV4-1,TRBJ2-3,15,.,TRBD2
CASSRFDRDTYGYTF,TGTGCCAGCAGCCGATTCGACAGGGATACCTATGGCTACACCTTC,TRBV7-9,TRBJ1-2,15,once,TRBD1
CASRDINYGYTF,TGTGCCAGCAGGGACATTAACTATGGCTACACCTTC,TRBV28,TRBJ1-2,12,.,.
CASSQRTGGVGTGELFF,TGTGCCAGCAGCCAACGGACAGGGGGCGTAGGAACCGGGGAGCTGTTTTTT,TRBV3-1/TRBV3-2,TRBJ2-2,17,.,TRBD1
CASSSGQGWGYTF,TGTGCCAGCAGCTCGGGACAGGGTTGGGGCTACACCTTC,TRBV11-3,TRBJ1-2,13,.,TRBD1
CASSLPPPAREQYF,TGTGCCAGCAGCTTACCCCCGCCAGCGCGGGAGCAGTACTTC,TRBV7-8,TRBJ2-7,14,.,.
CASSLRGQGPYNEQFF,TGTGCCAGCAGCTTAAGGGGACAGGGCCCTTACAATGAGCAGTTCTTC,TRBV7-3,TRBJ2-1,16,.,TRBD1
CASSVGKNEQFF,TGTGCCAGCAGCGTAGGGAAGAACGAGCAGTTCTTC,TRBV9,TRBJ2-1,12,.,.
CASSQGTGRVAGELFF,TGTGCCAGCAGCCAAGGGACAGGGAGGGTTGCCGGGGAGCTGTTTTTT,TRBV3-1/TRBV3-2,TRBJ2-2,16,.,.
CASSLTGDRSDTQYF,TGTGCCAGCAGCTTAACGGGGGACAGGTCAGATACGCAGTATTTT,TRBV7-3,TRBJ2-3,15,.,TRBD1
CASSSTGQGAGNTIYF,TGTGCCAGCAGTTCAACAGGACAGGGCGCTGGAAACACCATATATTTT,TRBV28,TRBJ1-3,16,.,TRBD1
CASSLSSGYGYTF,TGTGCCAGCAGCCTCTCAAGTGGCTATGGCTACACCTTC,TRBV5-5,TRBJ1-2,13,.,.
CASSPGPRGADTQYF,TGTGCCAGCAGCCCCGGTCCTAGAGGGGCAGATACGCAGTATTTT,TRBV7-2,TRBJ2-3,15,.,.
CASSSPTGAGTDTQYF,TGTGCCAGCAGTTCGCCTACAGGGGCAGGTACAGATACGCAGTATTTT,TRBV27,TRBJ2-3,16,.,TRBD1
CASSLGLAANEQFF,TGCGCCAGCAGCTTGGGGCTAGCGGCCAATGAGCAGTTCTTC,TRBV5-1,TRBJ2-1,14,.,TRBD2
CASTGGGGMGQYF,TGCGCCAGCACCGGCGGAGGTGGCATGGGGCAGTACTTC,TRBV23-1,TRBJ2-7,13,.,.
CASSRLDGTPNTEAFF,TGTGCCAGTAGCCGTCTTGACGGGACACCGAACACTGAAGCTTTCTTT,TRBV19,TRBJ1-1,16,few,.
CAIRTGTGEGQPQHF,TGTGCCATCAGAACCGGGACGGGAGAGGGTCAGCCCCAGCATTTT,TRBV10-3,TRBJ1-5,15,.,.
CATFRTGIYEQYF,TGTGCCACCTTTCGGACAGGGATCTACGAGCAGTACTTC,TRBV28,TRBJ2-7,13,few,TRBD1
CASSQVAGGETQYF,TGTGCCAGCAGCCAAGTAGCGGGGGGCGAGACCCAGTACTTC,TRBV3-1/TRBV3-2,TRBJ2-5,14,few,TRBD2
CASSPRENYNEQFF,TGTGCCAGCAGCCCCCGGGAAAACTACAATGAGCAGTTCTTC,TRBV9,TRBJ2-1,14,.,.
CAWSVWSGTEAFF,TGTGCCTGGAGTGTCTGGTCGGGCACTGAAGCTTTCTTT,TRBV30,TRBJ1-1,13,.,.
CATATGRGSYEQYF,TGTGCCACCGCCACCGGGAGGGGGTCCTACGAGCAGTACTTC,TRBV11-1,TRBJ2-7,14,.,TRBD2
CASSPSGDNEQFF,TGTGCCAGCAGCCCCTCGGGGGACAATGAGCAGTTCTTC,TRBV12-3/TRBV12-4,TRBJ2-1,13,.,.
CASRAGQGNVDTQYF,TGTGCCAGCAGAGCGGGACAGGGAAATGTAGATACGCAGTATTTT,TRBV6-5,TRBJ2-3,15,.,TRBD1
CASSLEGLAGANEQFF,TGTGCCAGCAGTTTAGAGGGACTAGCGGGAGCAAATGAGCAGTTCTTC,TRBV28,TRBJ2-1,16,.,TRBD2
CASSGTVYNEQFF,TGTGCCAGTTCAGGGACCGTTTACAATGAGCAGTTCTTC,TRBV7-9,TRBJ2-1,13,.,.
CASSPWATGNTEAFF,TGCGCCAGCAGCCCCTGGGCGACAGGGAACACTGAAGCTTTCTTT,TRBV5-1,TRBJ1-1,15,.,.
CASSLTLGTSEETQYF,TGCGCCAGCAGCCTAACCCTCGGGACTAGTGAAGAGACCCAGTACTTC,TRBV5-1,TRBJ2-5,16,once,TRBD2
CAWGQGGPYNSPLHF,TGTGCCTGGGGACAGGGGGGGCCCTATAATTCACCCCTCCACTTT,TRBV30,TRBJ1-6,15,.,TRBD1
CASSALGGGATSGNTIYF,TGTGCCAGCAGCGCCCTGGGGGGTGGGGCGACCTCTGGAAACACCATATATTTT,TRBV9,TRBJ1-3,18,.,.
CASSWKGVGPPLHF,TGTGCCAGCAGTTGGAAGGGGGTCGGTCCACCCCTCCACTTT,TRBV27,TRBJ1-6,14,.,.
CASSTLGAAYEQYF,TGTGCCAGCAGCACCCTAGGGGCCGCCTACGAGCAGTACTTC,TRBV7-2,TRBJ2-7,14,once,.
CAIRTGQGRVDYNEQFF,TGTGCCATCAGGACCGGACAGGGCAGGGTGGACTACAATGAGCAGTTCTTC,TRBV10-3,TRBJ2-1,17,.,TRBD1
CASSELAGVPGELFF,TGTGCCAGCAGTGAACTAGCGGGAGTCCCCGGGGAGCTGTTTTTT,TRBV25-1,TRBJ2-2,15,many,TRBD2
CASRGAGHNEQFF,TGTGCCAGCAGAGGAGCGGGGCACAATGAGCAGTTCTTC,TRBV7-2,TRBJ2-1,13,.,TRBD2
CASSLGTRGHTPGGNTIYF,TGTGCCAGCAGCTTAGGAACCAGGGGGCACACGCCAGGGGGAAACACCATATATTTT,TRBV7-9,TRBJ1-3,19,.,TRBD1
CASRKGSYGYTF,TGCGCCAGCAGGAAGGGGAGCTATGGCTACACCTTC,TRBV5-1,TRBJ1-2,12,few,.
CASSQDRGRAWGYTF,TGTGCCAGCAGCCAGGACAGGGGGCGCGCCTGGGGCTACACCTTC,TRBV14,TRBJ1-2,15,.,TRBD1
CSVEGRTEAFF,TGCAGCGTTGAAGGTCGGACTGAAGCTTTCTTT,TRBV29-1,TRBJ1-1,11,.,.
CASSLPGTSYNEQFF,TGTGCCAGCAGCTTACCCGGGACCTCCTACAATGAGCAGTTCTTC,TRBV7-2,TRBJ2-1,15,.,.
CASSAPTGRDNEQFF,TGCGCCAGCAGCGCCCCGACGGGGAGAGATAATGAGCAGTTCTTC,TRBV5-1,TRBJ2-1,15,.,.
CASSEGTALYSNQPQHF,TGTGCCAGCAGTGAAGGTACAGCCCTATATAGCAATCAGCCCCAGCATTTT,TRBV6-1,TRBJ1-5,17,.,.
CASTSLTGRYEQYF,TGTGCCAGCACTTCCCTAACAGGACGCTACGAGCAGTACTTC,TRBV2,TRBJ2-7,14,.,.
CASSEGVVDTQYF,TGCGCCAGCAGTGAGGGGGTGGTCGATACGCAGTATTTT,TRBV10-1,TRBJ2-3,13,.,.
CASGLPTGLQTYGYTF,TGTGCTAGTGGTTTGCCCACAGGGCTCCAAACCTATGGCTACACCTTC,TRBV12-5,TRBJ1-2,16,.,.
CASSLIPGSNYGYTF,TGTGCCAGCAGCCTTATCCCCGGTTCTAACTATGGCTACACCTTC,TRBV7-6,TRBJ1-2,15,.,.
CSVNRGPDEKLFF,TGCAGCGTAAACAGGGGGCCAGATGAAAAACTGTTTTTT,TRBV29-1,TRBJ1-4,13,.,TRBD1
CASSLLQAGDEKLFF,TGTGCCAGCAGCTTACTTCAGGCAGGGGACGAAAAACTGTTTTTT,TRBV7-3,TRBJ1-4,15,.,.
CASSLNSRGLVQPQHF,TGTGCCAGCAGCCTAAACTCCAGGGGTCTGGTCCAGCCCCAGCATTTT,TRBV3-1/TRBV3-2,TRBJ1-5,16,.,.
CASSQDLGQGAYEQYF,TGCGCCAGCAGCCAAGATCTGGGACAGGGGGCCTACGAGCAGTACTTC,TRBV4-3,TRBJ2-7,16,.,TRBD1
CASSLVGGVNTEAFF,TGTGCCAGCAGCTTAGTGGGGGGCGTGAACACTGAAGCTTTCTTT,TRBV7-6,TRBJ1-1,15,once,.
CASSYPDRTDGYTF,TGTGCCAGCAGTTACCCCGATAGGACGGATGGCTACACCTTC,TRBV6-6,TRBJ1-2,14,.,.